The clone carrying this TCR beta chain has a handful of counts. Its cognate antigen is unknown. TCRdb analysed the reads with MiXCR anew, one entry per CDR3 protein. The data hold about 150,000 distinct CDR3 sequences, with over 15% observed a single time. The entry originates in a study of T cell repertoires in cytomegalovirus infection. About the study: Shared public TCR beta signatures pointed to both CMV infection and a matching HLA type. Notes on the study in general: Adding up the frequency of public TCR beta families identified people who carried CMV plus the relevant HLA. CMV-specific HLA-C-restricted TCR beta clonotypes dominated the ex vivo response.

V was clipped by 4 bases and J by 8 bases, with 15 bases between them. This CDR3 contains 15 residues. Germline CDR1 MDHEN, CDR2 SYDVKM. This clonotype originated in a human donor in good health (CMV status not recorded). Some clones in this sample may be carry-over from other donors' samples. J is TRBJ1-6 and V is TRBV28, with D possibly matching TRBD1 (5 bases). The sequenced sample consisted of CD8+ T cells from PBMCs. The CDR3 here is CASSSRQSPYSPLHF. Here the CDR3 DNA reads TGTGCCAGCAGTTCACGACAGTCCCCCTATTCACCCCTCCACTTT. The full variable domain, completed using reference TRBV28 and TRBJ1-6, is DVKVTQSSRYLVKRTGEKVFLECVQDMDHENMFWYRQDPGLGLRLIYFSYDVKMKEKGDIPEGYSVSREKKERFSLILESASTNQTSMYLCASSSRQSPYSPLHFGNGTRLTVT.